The rows below give T cell receptor beta chains drawn from one sample of a study of beta chain features in type 1 diabetes. Produced via immunoSEQ multiplex PCR; TCRdb's table is partial and in-frame only. The sample includes under 200,000 clones, approximately 10% of them seen just once. Material: central memory CD4+ T cells from blood. The receptors were gathered from a man aged 25 to 40 with type 1 diabetes. CDR3s include the opening cysteine and the closing phenylalanine or tryptophan. D genes are given only for firm matches. Size values are once, few and many counts, or a class for expanded clones, and some rows have none.

TRBV29-1,14,few,TRBJ1-5,TRBD1,CSVGTGNPNQPQHF,TGCAGCGTCGGGACAGGGAACCCCAATCAGCCCCAGCATTTT
TRBV9,13,.,TRBJ2-6,.,CASSHSGANVLTF,TGTGCCAGCAGCCATTCTGGGGCCAACGTCCTGACTTTC
TRBV28,15,many,TRBJ2-5,.,CASSLWRAGPVYGDF,TGTGCCAGCAGTTTGTGGCGGGCCGGTCCTGTGTACGGGGACTTC
TRBV10-3,16,.,TRBJ2-3,TRBD1,CAIRPARGGGSDTQYF,TGTGCCATCAGGCCCGCTCGAGGGGGCGGTTCAGATACGCAGTATTTT
TRBV29-1,16,.,TRBJ2-7,.,CSVELGGETGSYEQYF,TGCAGCGTTGAATTGGGTGGAGAGACAGGCTCCTACGAGCAGTACTTC
TRBV7-2,12,.,TRBJ1-5,.,CASSLGSGPQHF,TGTGCCAGCAGCTTAGGGTCGGGGCCCCAGCATTTT
TRBV6-4,16,few,TRBJ1-1,.,CASSDSSSGGWTEAFF,TGTGCCAGCAGTGACTCGAGTTCGGGAGGTTGGACTGAAGCTTTCTTT
TRBV4-2,13,few,TRBJ2-5,.,CASSRGFQETQYF,TGTGCCAGCAGTCGAGGGTTCCAAGAGACCCAGTACTTC
TRBV18,13,.,TRBJ2-5,.,CASSHGTQETQYF,TGTGCCAGCTCACATGGGACTCAAGAGACCCAGTACTTC
TRBV19,17,.,TRBJ2-1,.,CASSIGGRAANYNEQFF,TGTGCCAGTAGTATCGGGGGTCGGGCAGCCAACTACAATGAGCAGTTCTTC
TRBV7-2,12,few,TRBJ2-5,.,CASSIDTLAQYF,TGTGCCAGCAGCATAGACACCTTGGCCCAGTACTTC
TRBV7-9,13,few,TRBJ2-5,.,CASSLDRQETQYF,TGTGCCAGCAGCTTAGACAGACAAGAGACCCAGTACTTC
TRBV2,14,.,TRBJ1-1,.,CASSVTGGDTEAFF,TGTGCCAGCAGTGTAACAGGCGGAGACACTGAAGCTTTCTTT
TRBV7-2,16,.,TRBJ2-5,TRBD2,CASSLRLAGGQETQYF,TGTGCCAGCAGCCTCCGACTAGCGGGGGGCCAAGAGACCCAGTACTTC
TRBV5-4,15,.,TRBJ2-3,TRBD2,CASSLAGGSTDTQYF,TGTGCCAGCAGCTTGGCGGGAGGTAGCACAGATACGCAGTATTTT
TRBV6-6,14,.,TRBJ2-7,TRBD2,CASSYGTSDYEQYF,TGTGCCAGCAGCTACGGGACTAGCGACTACGAGCAGTACTTC
TRBV15,15,few,TRBJ2-3,.,CATSRDSSRTDTQYF,TGTGCCACCAGCAGAGATAGCAGCCGCACAGATACGCAGTATTTT
TRBV7-2,15,.,TRBJ2-1,.,CASSPKTSYDNEQFF,TGTGCCAGCAGCCCAAAAACTAGTTACGACAATGAGCAGTTCTTC
TRBV28,16,few,TRBJ2-7,.,CASSFPRFRFDYEQYF,TGTGCCAGCAGTTTCCCTCGCTTCCGGTTCGACTACGAGCAGTACTTC
TRBV2,15,few,TRBJ1-1,TRBD1,CASLGQGGLNTEAFF,TGTGCCAGCTTGGGACAGGGAGGCTTAAACACTGAAGCTTTCTTT
TRBV4-2,15,many,TRBJ2-3,.,CASSRRGGGTDTQYF,TGTGCCAGCAGCCGAAGAGGGGGTGGCACAGATACGCAGTATTTT
TRBV18,14,few,TRBJ1-5,.,CASSPSGMDQPQHF,TGTGCCAGCTCACCGTCAGGGATGGACCAGCCCCAGCATTTT
TRBV7-2,14,few,TRBJ2-5,TRBD1,CASKLSGGTETQYF,TGTGCCAGCAAGCTATCAGGGGGTACGGAGACCCAGTACTTC
TRBV7-2,13,.,TRBJ2-7,.,CASSLDVYYEQYF,TGTGCCAGCAGCTTAGATGTGTACTACGAGCAGTACTTC
TRBV7-9,16,few,TRBJ2-3,.,CASSSRPGDDADTQYF,TGTGCCAGCAGCTCCCGCCCAGGGGATGATGCAGATACGCAGTATTTT
TRBV29-1,14,few,TRBJ2-1,TRBD2,CSLALDSGRSEQFF,TGCAGCTTGGCTTTGGACAGCGGGAGATCTGAGCAGTTCTTC
TRBV6-4,15,.,TRBJ1-2,.,CASSLQVGTFYGYTF,TGTGCCAGCAGTCTGCAAGTGGGGACATTCTATGGCTACACCTTC
TRBV29-1,16,.,TRBJ2-7,.,CSVDSEWQGGTYEQYF,TGCAGCGTAGACTCAGAATGGCAGGGGGGAACCTACGAGCAGTACTTC
TRBV25-1,13,.,TRBJ1-2,TRBD1,CASSEGTAYGYTF,TGTGCCAGCAGTGAAGGGACAGCTTATGGCTACACCTTC
TRBV7-9,13,.,TRBJ2-3,TRBD1,CASSRQGTDTQYF,TGTGCCAGCAGCCGACAGGGGACAGATACGCAGTATTTT
TRBV1,18,.,TRBJ2-7,.,CTSSQDRSGGRFVYEQYF,TGCACCAGCAGCCAAGATCGTTCGGGCGGGAGGTTTGTGTACGAGCAGTACTTC